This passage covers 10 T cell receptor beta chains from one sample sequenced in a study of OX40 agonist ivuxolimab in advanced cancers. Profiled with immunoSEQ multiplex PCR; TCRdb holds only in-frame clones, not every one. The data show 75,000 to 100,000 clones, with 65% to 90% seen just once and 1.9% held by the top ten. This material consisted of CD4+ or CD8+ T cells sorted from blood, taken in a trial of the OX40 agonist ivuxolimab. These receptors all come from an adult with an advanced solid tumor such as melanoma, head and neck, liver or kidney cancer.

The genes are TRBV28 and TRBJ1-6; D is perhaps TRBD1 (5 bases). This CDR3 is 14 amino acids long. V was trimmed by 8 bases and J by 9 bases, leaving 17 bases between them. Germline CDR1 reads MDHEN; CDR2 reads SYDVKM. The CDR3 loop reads CASEGYRTSSPLHF. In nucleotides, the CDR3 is TGTGCCAGCGAAGGGTACAGGACGAGTTCACCCCTCCACTTT.

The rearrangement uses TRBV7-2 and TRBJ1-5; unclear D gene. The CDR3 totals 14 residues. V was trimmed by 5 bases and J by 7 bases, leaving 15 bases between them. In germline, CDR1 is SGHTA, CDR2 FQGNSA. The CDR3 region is CASSPTNGFQPQHF. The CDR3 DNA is TGTGCCAGCAGCCCGACGAATGGTTTCCAGCCCCAGCATTTT.

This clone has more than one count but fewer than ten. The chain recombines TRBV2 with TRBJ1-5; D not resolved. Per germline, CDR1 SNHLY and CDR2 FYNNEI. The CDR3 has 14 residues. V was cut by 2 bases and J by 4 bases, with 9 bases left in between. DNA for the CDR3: TGTGCCAGCAGTGAATTTATGTTAAATCAGCCCCAGCATTTT. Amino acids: CASSEFMLNQPQHF.

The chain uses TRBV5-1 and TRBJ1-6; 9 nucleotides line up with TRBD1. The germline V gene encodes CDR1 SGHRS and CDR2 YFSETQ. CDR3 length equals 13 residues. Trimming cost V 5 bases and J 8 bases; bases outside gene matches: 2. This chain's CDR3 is CASRRTGDSPLHF. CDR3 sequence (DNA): TGCGCCAGCAGACGGACAGGGGATTCACCCCTCCACTTT.

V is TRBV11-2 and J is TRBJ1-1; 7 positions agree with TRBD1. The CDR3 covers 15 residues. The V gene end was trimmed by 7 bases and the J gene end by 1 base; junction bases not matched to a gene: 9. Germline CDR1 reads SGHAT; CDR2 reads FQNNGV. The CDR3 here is CASTPTGARNTEAFF. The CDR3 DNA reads TGTGCCAGCACCCCAACAGGGGCCCGGAACACTGAAGCTTTCTTT.

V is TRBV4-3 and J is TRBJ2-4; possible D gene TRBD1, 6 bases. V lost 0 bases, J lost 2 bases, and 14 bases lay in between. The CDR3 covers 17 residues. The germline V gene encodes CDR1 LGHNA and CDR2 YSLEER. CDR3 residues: CASSQDLTGFPKNIQYF. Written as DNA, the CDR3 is TGCGCCAGCAGCCAAGATCTCACAGGGTTTCCCAAAAACATTCAGTACTTC.

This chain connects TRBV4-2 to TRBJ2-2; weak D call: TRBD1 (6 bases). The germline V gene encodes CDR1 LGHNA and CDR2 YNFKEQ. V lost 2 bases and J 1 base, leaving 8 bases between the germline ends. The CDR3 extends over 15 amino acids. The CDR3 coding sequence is TGTGCCAGCAGCCAAACAGGGAAGAACACCGGGGAGCTGTTTTTT. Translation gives CASSQTGKNTGELFF.

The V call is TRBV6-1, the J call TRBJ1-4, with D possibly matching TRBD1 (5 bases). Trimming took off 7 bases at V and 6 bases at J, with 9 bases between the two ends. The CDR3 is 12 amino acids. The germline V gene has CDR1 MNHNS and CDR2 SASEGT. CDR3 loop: CASTGRDEKLFF. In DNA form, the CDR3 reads TGTGCCAGCACGGGCAGGGATGAAAAACTGTTTTTT.

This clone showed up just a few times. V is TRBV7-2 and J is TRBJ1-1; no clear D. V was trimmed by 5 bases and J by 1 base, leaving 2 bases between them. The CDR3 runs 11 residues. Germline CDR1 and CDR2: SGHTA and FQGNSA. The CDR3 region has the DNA TGTGCCAGCAGCAAGAACACTGAAGCTTTCTTT. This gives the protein CASSKNTEAFF.

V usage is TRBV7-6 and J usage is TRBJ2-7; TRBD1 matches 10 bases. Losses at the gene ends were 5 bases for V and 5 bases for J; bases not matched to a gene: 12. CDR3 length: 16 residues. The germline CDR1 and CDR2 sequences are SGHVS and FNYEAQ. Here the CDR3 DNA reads TGTGCCAGCAGCAAGAATCCGACAGGGGGCCGGGACGAGCAGTACTTC. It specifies CASSKNPTGGRDEQYF.